The 28 T cell receptor beta chains reported below all come from one sample, sequenced in a study of cytomegalovirus exposure and HLA in healthy donors. The PCR contained 60 Vbeta and 13 Jbeta primers. Only in-frame clones appear in the TCRdb table, and some are missing; sequencing was by immunoSEQ multiplex PCR. The sample consists of 150,000 to 200,000 clones, roughly 86% of them appearing once. Specimen: PBMCs. These receptors were collected from a girl aged 10 to 17 in good health and CMV-seropositive.

This chain joins TRBV21-1 and TRBJ2-4; TRBD1 reflects the table's D call only, with no check against the DNA. TRBV21-1 is termed a pseudogene. The CDR3 extends over 14 amino acids. This chain's CDR3 is CASSNTGGKNIQYF. In nucleotides, the CDR3 is TGTGCCAGCAGCAATACAGGGGGCAAAAACATTCAGTACTTC.

A word on this clone: The same CDR3 arises from other DNA sequences in this sample as well. The chain uses TRBV9 and TRBJ1-1, with D unresolved. CDR3 length: 12 residues. V was clipped by 3 bases and J by 0 bases, with 3 bases between them. Germline CDR1 and CDR2: SGDLS and YYNGEE. CDR3 in DNA: TGTGCCAGCAGCGCTGTGAACACTGAAGCTTTCTTT. Its protein product is CASSAVNTEAFF. The entire variable domain, with the rest obtained from reference TRBV9 and TRBJ1-1, is as follows: DSGVTQTPKHLITATGQRVTLRCSPRSGDLSVYWYQQSLDQGLQFLIQYYNGEERAKGNILERFSAQQFPDLHSELNLSSLELGDSALYFCASSAVNTEAFFGQGTRLTVV.

As regards this clone: Other nucleotide sequences from this sample produce the same CDR3. The chain couples TRBV9 to TRBJ1-1, with D uncertain. The CDR3 is 13 residues long. Trimming took off 4 bases at V and 1 base at J, with 8 bases between the two ends. Per the germline V gene, CDR1 is SGDLS and CDR2 is YYNGEE. For the CDR3, the DNA is TGTGCCAGCAGCCCACATGGGAACACTGAAGCTTTCTTT. Its translation: CASSPHGNTEAFF.

As concerns this clone: Sequence at one end of the junction differs from germline and may be a read error. The chain links TRBV7-7 to TRBJ2-5; 7 bases agree with TRBD1. Near its end, the DNA agrees better with TRBJ2-7, so the J call may be wrong. CDR1 SSHAT and CDR2 FNYEAQ come from the germline V gene (reference sequence). This CDR3 is built from 15 residues. CDR3 residues: CASSPHRGVSYEQYF. Here the CDR3 DNA reads TGTGCTAGCAGTCCTCACAGGGGAGTCTCCTACGAGCAGTACTTC.

The V call is TRBV15, the J call TRBJ2-5, with 8 nucleotides matching TRBD1. TRBJ2-7 matches the DNA end more closely, so the J call is doubtful. The CDR3 is 14 amino acids. Per the germline V gene, CDR1 is LNHNV and CDR2 is YYDKDF (reference sequence). The CDR3 reads CATSRARTGYEQYF. The CDR3 nucleotides read TGTGCCACCAGCAGAGCCAGGACAGGGTACGAGCAGTACTTC.

The J gene is TRBJ1-1, the V gene TRBV7-9; D gene ambiguous. Germline assignment: CDR1 SEHNR and CDR2 FQNEAQ (reference sequence). Trimming shortened V by 1 base and J by 5 bases, and 8 bases separated the two germline ends. The CDR3 totals 13 residues. This chain's CDR3 is CASSLGGVTEAFF. The CDR3 DNA reads TGTGCCAGCAGCTTAGGCGGGGTAACTGAAGCTTTCTTT.

This clone is a singleton in its sample. This rearrangement joins TRBV10-3 to TRBJ1-2; 8 bases fit TRBD1. This CDR3 region has 15 residues. The V gene's germline CDR1 is ENHRY and CDR2 SYGVKD. Unmatched junction bases numbered 4, after V lost 0 bases and J lost 4 bases. The CDR3 is CAISESDRGFYGYTF. The CDR3 bases are TGTGCCATCAGTGAGTCTGACAGGGGCTTCTATGGCTACACCTTC.

The chain employs TRBV7-9 and TRBJ1-2, with D maybe TRBD1 (6 bases). Germline assignment: CDR1 SEHNR and CDR2 FQNEAQ (reference sequence). The CDR3 spans 13 residues. V was shortened by 4 bases and J by 2 bases, with 8 bases between the two germline ends. In DNA form, the CDR3 reads TGTGCCAGCAGCTCTACAGGGAACTATGGCTACACCTTC. This sequence encodes CASSSTGNYGYTF.

The rearrangement links TRBV27 to TRBJ2-2; the match to TRBD1 covers 11 bases. Germline V lookup: CDR1 MNHEY, CDR2 SMNVEV (reference sequence). The CDR3 runs 19 residues. V trimming: 3 bases; J trimming: 7 bases; junction bases outside the gene matches: 16. CDR3 DNA sequence: TGTGCCAGCAGTTTCCGCCTCCGGGACAGGGGGACGGAAGACGGGGAGCTGTTTTTT. Protein sequence: CASSFRLRDRGTEDGELFF.

This clone appeared a few times. The genes are TRBV11-2 and TRBJ2-7; possible D gene TRBD2, 6 bases. From germline, CDR1 is SGHAT and CDR2 FQNNGV. The CDR3 spans 17 residues. The V and J ends lost 0 bases and 2 bases respectively, with 17 bases between them. The CDR3 DNA follows: TGTGCCAGCAGCTTAGATCGGGGGAAGGTACCCGCCTACGAGCAGTACTTC. This codes for CASSLDRGKVPAYEQYF. Using reference TRBV11-2 and TRBJ2-7 for the parts outside the CDR3, the full variable domain is EAGVAQSPRYKIIEKRQSVAFWCNPISGHATLYWYQQILGQGPKLLIQFQNNGVVDDSQLPKDRFSAERLKGVDSTLKIQPAKLEDSAVYLCASSLDRGKVPAYEQYFGPGTRLTVT.

The chain employs TRBV5-8 and TRBJ1-2, with D perhaps matching TRBD1 (5 bases). V lost 0 bases, J lost 2 bases, and 11 bases lay in between. Germline V gene lookup returns CDR1 SGHTS and CDR2 YDEGEE. The CDR3 runs to 15 residues. The CDR3 sequence is CASSLVARVNYGYTF. The CDR3 nucleotides read TGTGCCAGCAGCTTGGTAGCCAGGGTGAACTATGGCTACACCTTC.

The V and J genes are TRBV30 and TRBJ1-6, with TRBD1 as a possible D gene (6 bases). The germline V gene has CDR1 GTSNPN and CDR2 SVGIG (reference sequence). The V gene lost 6 bases and the J gene lost 4 bases, with 13 bases spanning the gap. The CDR3 contains 14 residues. DNA for the CDR3: TGTGCCTGCTCCGGGACACCTTATAATTCACCCCTCCACTTT. This codes for CACSGTPYNSPLHF.

The chain has TRBV7-9 and TRBJ1-1; 12 bases are a match to TRBD1. The CDR3 sequence is 15 residues long. Germline lookup yields CDR1 SEHNR and CDR2 FQNEAQ (reference sequence). Losses at the gene ends were 7 bases for V and 7 bases for J; bases not matched to a gene: 10. CDR3 sequence reads: CASNQGQGAGDEAFF. As DNA, the CDR3 is TGTGCCAGCAACCAGGGACAGGGGGCTGGGGATGAAGCTTTCTTT.

The chain combines TRBV2 with TRBJ2-7; 9 bases map to TRBD2. The length of the CDR3 is 14 residues. Germline loops: CDR1 SNHLY, CDR2 FYNNEI. Trimming removed 3 bases from V and 2 bases from J; junction bases left unmatched: 2. Written as DNA, the CDR3 is TGTGCCAGCAGTGATCTAGCGGGGCCCTACGAGCAGTACTTC. Amino acid sequence: CASSDLAGPYEQYF. The variable domain in full, completed from reference TRBV2 and TRBJ2-7, reads EPEVTQTPSHQVTQMGQEVILRCVPISNHLYFYWYRQILGQKVEFLVSFYNNEISEKSEIFDDQFSVERPDGSNFTLKIRSTKLEDSAMYFCASSDLAGPYEQYFGPGTRLTVT.

The chain employs TRBV27 and TRBJ1-2; a weak D match, TRBD1 (5 bases). V was shortened by 5 bases and J by 3 bases, with 13 bases between the two germline ends. The CDR3 totals 14 residues. Germline values: CDR1 MNHEY, CDR2 SMNVEV (reference sequence). The CDR3 DNA follows: TGTGCCAGCAGTCACAGAAAAGGGGACTATGGCTACACCTTC. Translation gives CASSHRKGDYGYTF.

This rearrangement joins TRBV12-5 to TRBJ2-1, with D perhaps matching TRBD1 (6 bases). V lost 6 bases and J lost 5, with 17 bases in between. CDR3 length: 15 amino acids. Germline V gives CDR1 LGHNT, CDR2 FRNRAP. The CDR3 loop is CASGQDRDYHNEQFF. As DNA, the CDR3 is TGTGCTAGTGGCCAGGACAGAGACTACCACAATGAGCAGTTCTTC.

The V gene is TRBV4-1, the J gene TRBJ1-2; 8 bases map to TRBD1. The CDR3 is made up of 15 amino acids. The ends lost 4 bases at V and 2 bases at J; junction bases unmatched: 6. Looked up from germline, CDR1 is MGHRA and CDR2 is YSYEKL. The CDR3 nucleotides read TGCGCCAGCAGCCGCCCGGACAGGGTAAACTATGGCTACACCTTC. This encodes CASSRPDRVNYGYTF.

This chain links TRBV7-6 with TRBJ1-1, with D perhaps matching TRBD1 (6 bases). This CDR3 is built from 15 residues. Between the trimmed V and J ends, which lost 6 bases and 1 base, there was a span of 15 bases. Per germline, CDR1 SGHVS and CDR2 FNYEAQ. CDR3 sequence reads: CASSPIQGKNTEAFF. CDR3 bases: TGTGCCAGCAGTCCGATACAGGGAAAGAACACTGAAGCTTTCTTT.

The chain joins TRBV28 to TRBJ1-1; D might be TRBD1 (5 bases). Germline CDR1 is MDHEN and CDR2 is SYDVKM. With 4 bases removed from V and 11 bases from J, the gap between germline ends came to 23 bases. The CDR3 totals 15 residues. In DNA form, the CDR3 reads TGTGCCAGCAGTTCCACAACGCAACCACAGCGGGGGGCTTTCTTT. This translates into CASSSTTQPQRGAFF. Based on the CDR3 plus reference TRBV28 and TRBJ1-1, the full variable domain is DVKVTQSSRYLVKRTGEKVFLECVQDMDHENMFWYRQDPGLGLRLIYFSYDVKMKEKGDIPEGYSVSREKKERFSLILESASTNQTSMYLCASSSTTQPQRGAFFGQGTRLTVV.

The sample holds a few counts of this clone. The V call is TRBV4-1, the J call TRBJ2-3; 10 nucleotides match TRBD2. CDR3 length: 16 residues. Trimming at V came to 1 base and at J to 3 bases, leaving 4 bases not matched to a gene. In germline, CDR1 is MGHRA, CDR2 YSYEKL. CDR3 DNA sequence: TGCGCCAGCAGCCAAGGGTATAGCGGGGGGACAGATACGCAGTATTTT. It codes for CASSQGYSGGTDTQYF.

This clone has a single count. The CDR3 DNA reads as TGTGCCAGCAGCCCGAAACCCATATTCGCACCGGGACAGGGTGGCTACGAGCAGTACTTC. The encoded protein is CASSPKPIFAPGQGGYEQYF. This chain uses TRBV11-3 with TRBJ2-7; 9 nucleotides line up with TRBD1. CDR1 SGHNT and CDR2 YENEEA come from the germline V gene. This CDR3 comprises 20 residues. With 5 bases clipped from V and 3 bases from J, the junction kept 23 bases outside the gene matches.

This chain joins TRBV7-9 and TRBJ1-1; D unresolved. CDR1 and CDR2 from the germline V gene are SEHNR and FQNEAQ (reference sequence). The CDR3 is 12 amino acids. With 6 bases removed from V and 0 bases from J, the gap between germline ends came to 5 bases. The CDR3 sequence is CASSLLNTEAFF. DNA of the CDR3: TGTGCCAGCAGTCTCCTGAACACTGAAGCTTTCTTT. Combining the CDR3 with reference TRBV7-9 and TRBJ1-1 gives the whole variable domain DTGVSQNPRHKITKRGQNVTFRCDPISEHNRLYWYRQTLGQGPEFLTYFQNEAQLEKSRLLSDRFSAERPKGSFSTLEIQRTEQGDSAMYLCASSLLNTEAFFGQGTRLTVV.

The chain combines TRBV6-5 with TRBJ1-3; D is undetermined. CDR3 length: 16 residues. Germline V gene data show CDR1 as MNHEY and CDR2 as SVGAGI. V was shortened by 2 bases and J by 0 bases, with 11 bases between the two germline ends. CDR3 nucleotides: TGTGCCAGCAGTTACGGAGGACGGGGCTCTGGAAACACCATATATTTT. This encodes CASSYGGRGSGNTIYF.

The V and J genes are TRBV5-8 and TRBJ2-1; TRBD2 matches at 8 bases. The CDR3 is 14 amino acids. Germline assignment: CDR1 SGHTS and CDR2 YDEGEE. V lost 1 base to trimming and J lost 9 bases; unmatched junction nucleotides: 6. The CDR3 region has the DNA TGTGCCAGCAGCTTGAACGGGGGGGCCCGTGAGCAGTTCTTC. Its translation: CASSLNGGAREQFF.

The chain recombines TRBV27 with TRBJ1-1; D may be TRBD1 (6 bases). In germline, CDR1 is MNHEY, CDR2 SMNVEV (reference sequence). The CDR3 length is 11 residues. Trimming left V 8 bases short and J 4 bases short, with 8 bases between. The chain's CDR3 is CASGGATEAFF. DNA of the CDR3: TGTGCCAGCGGGGGGGCCACTGAAGCTTTCTTT.

This chain links TRBV9 with TRBJ1-1, with unresolved D. The germline V gene has CDR1 SGDLS and CDR2 YYNGEE. V was trimmed by 4 bases and J by 0 bases, leaving 13 bases between them. This CDR3 has 15 residues. This CDR3 reads CASSYLDEMNTEAFF. Here the CDR3 DNA reads TGTGCCAGCAGCTACCTAGACGAAATGAACACTGAAGCTTTCTTT.

This clone occurred a few times. This CDR3 is CASSSPRGTATYEQYF. As DNA, the CDR3 is TGTGCCAGCAGCTCGCCCAGGGGGACAGCGACCTACGAGCAGTACTTC. V gene TRBV7-9 combines with J gene TRBJ2-7, with 7 bases matching TRBD1. This CDR3 has 16 amino acids. With 4 bases clipped from V and 2 bases from J, the junction kept 11 bases outside the gene matches. Germline CDR1 reads SEHNR; CDR2 reads FQNEAQ (reference sequence).

The chain uses TRBV11-2 and TRBJ2-3; D gene ambiguous. Trimming pared 0 bases from V and 0 bases from J, leaving 4 bases between. The V gene's germline CDR1 is SGHAT and CDR2 FQNNGV. The CDR3 sequence is 14 residues long. CDR3 sequence reads: CASSLDPSTDTQYF. In DNA, the CDR3 is TGTGCCAGCAGCTTAGATCCTAGCACAGATACGCAGTATTTT.